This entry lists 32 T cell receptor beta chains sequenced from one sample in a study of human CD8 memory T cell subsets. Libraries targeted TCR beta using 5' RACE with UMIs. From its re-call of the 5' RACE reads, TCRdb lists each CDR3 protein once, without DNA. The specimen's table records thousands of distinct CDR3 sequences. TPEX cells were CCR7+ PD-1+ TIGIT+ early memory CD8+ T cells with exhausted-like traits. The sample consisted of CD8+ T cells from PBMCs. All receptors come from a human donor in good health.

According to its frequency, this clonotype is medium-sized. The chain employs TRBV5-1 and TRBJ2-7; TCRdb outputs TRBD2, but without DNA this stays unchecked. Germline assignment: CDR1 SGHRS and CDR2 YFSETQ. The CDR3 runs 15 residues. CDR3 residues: CASRLSGESSYEQYF.

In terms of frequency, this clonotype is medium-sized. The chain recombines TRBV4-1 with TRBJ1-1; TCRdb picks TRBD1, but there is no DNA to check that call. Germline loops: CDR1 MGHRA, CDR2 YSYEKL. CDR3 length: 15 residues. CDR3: CASSQDPGGGTEAFF.

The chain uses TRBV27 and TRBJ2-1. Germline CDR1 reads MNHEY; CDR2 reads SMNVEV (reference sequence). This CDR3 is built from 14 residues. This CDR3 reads CASSLRVVYNEQFF.

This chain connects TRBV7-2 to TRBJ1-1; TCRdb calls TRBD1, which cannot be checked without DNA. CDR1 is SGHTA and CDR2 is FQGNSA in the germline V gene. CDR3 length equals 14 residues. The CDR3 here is CASSATGLETEAFF.

The CDR3 sequence is CASLIAGELFF. The chain is built from TRBV28 and TRBJ2-2. The V gene's germline CDR1 is MDHEN and CDR2 SYDVKM. The CDR3 consists of 11 residues.

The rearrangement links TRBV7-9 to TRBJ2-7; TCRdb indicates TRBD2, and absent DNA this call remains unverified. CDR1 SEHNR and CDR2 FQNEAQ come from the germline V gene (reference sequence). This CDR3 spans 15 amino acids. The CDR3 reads CASSSPTSGGYEQYF.

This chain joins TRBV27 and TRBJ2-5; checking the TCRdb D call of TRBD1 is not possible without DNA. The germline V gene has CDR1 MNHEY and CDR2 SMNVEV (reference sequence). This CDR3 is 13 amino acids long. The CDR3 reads CASSSGQGETQYF.

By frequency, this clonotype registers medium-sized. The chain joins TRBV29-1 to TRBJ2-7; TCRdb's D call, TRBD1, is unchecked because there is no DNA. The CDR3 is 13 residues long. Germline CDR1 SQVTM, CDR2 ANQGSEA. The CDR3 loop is CSVLGQGTYEQYF.

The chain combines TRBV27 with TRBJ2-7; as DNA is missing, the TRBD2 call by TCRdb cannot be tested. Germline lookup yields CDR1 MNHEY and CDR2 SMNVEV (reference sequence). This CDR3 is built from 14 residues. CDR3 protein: CASSLKREWNEQYF.

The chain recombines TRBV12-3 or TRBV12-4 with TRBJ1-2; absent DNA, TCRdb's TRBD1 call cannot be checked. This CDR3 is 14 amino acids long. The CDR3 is CASSPSTWTAGYTF.

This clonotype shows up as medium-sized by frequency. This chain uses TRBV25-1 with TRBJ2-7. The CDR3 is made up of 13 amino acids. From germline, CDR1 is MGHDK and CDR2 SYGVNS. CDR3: CASSEVGDREQYF.

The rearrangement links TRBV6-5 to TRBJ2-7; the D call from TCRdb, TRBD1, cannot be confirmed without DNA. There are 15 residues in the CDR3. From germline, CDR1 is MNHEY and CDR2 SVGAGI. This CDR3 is CASSYLTRATYEQYF.

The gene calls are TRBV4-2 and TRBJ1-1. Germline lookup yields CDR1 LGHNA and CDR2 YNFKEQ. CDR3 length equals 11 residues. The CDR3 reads CASSQGVGAFF.

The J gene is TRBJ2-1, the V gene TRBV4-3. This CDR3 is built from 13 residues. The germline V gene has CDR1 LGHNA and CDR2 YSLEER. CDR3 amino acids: CASSQVASNEQFF.

CDR3 in amino acids: CSARWDSDYGYTF. This chain connects TRBV20-1 to TRBJ1-2; the TRBD1 assignment by TCRdb is unverifiable without DNA. Looked up from germline, CDR1 is DFQATT and CDR2 is SNEGSKA (reference sequence). CDR3 length: 13 residues.

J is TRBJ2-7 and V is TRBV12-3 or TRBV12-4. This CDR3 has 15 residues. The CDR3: CASTTWVMDSYEQYF.

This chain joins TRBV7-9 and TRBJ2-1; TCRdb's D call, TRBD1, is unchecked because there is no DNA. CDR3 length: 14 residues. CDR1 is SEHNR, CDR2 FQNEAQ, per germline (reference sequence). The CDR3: CASSPGRIYNEQFF.

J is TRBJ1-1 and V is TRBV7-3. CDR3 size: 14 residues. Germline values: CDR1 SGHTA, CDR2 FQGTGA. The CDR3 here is CASSFTVGLSEAFF.

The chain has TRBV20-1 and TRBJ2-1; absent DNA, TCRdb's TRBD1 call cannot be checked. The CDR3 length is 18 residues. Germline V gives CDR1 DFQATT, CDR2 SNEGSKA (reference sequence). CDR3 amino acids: CSARDPLAGGKINNEQFF.

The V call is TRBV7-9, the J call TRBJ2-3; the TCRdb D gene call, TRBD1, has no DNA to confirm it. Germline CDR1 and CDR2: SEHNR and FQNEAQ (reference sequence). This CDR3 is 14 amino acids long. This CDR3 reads CASLRERGTDTQYF.

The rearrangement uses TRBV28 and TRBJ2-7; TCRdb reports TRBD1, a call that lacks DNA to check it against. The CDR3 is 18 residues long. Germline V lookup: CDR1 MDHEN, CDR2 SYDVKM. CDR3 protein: CASSLRNPQGLGGYEQYF.

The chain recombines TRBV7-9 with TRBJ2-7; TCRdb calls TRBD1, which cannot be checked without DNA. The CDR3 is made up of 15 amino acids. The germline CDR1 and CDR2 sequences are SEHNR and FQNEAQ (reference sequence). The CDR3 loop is CASSSRLSPGDEQYF.

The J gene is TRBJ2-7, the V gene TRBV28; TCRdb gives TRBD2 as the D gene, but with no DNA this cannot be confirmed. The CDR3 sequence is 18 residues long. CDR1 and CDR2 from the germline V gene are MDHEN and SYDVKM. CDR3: CASSFPTSGRGIAYEQYF.

This chain's CDR3 is CASSYRGFEQYF. The gene calls are TRBV6-5 and TRBJ2-7. The CDR3 runs 12 residues. CDR1 and CDR2 (germline): MNHEY, SVGAGI.

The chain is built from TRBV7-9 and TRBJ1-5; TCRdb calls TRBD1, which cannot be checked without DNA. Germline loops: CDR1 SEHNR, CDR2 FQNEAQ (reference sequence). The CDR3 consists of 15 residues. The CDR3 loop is CASSQGSPLNQPQHF.

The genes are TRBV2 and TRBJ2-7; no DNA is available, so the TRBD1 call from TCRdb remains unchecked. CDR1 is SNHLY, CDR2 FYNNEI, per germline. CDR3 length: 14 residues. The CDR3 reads CASNGLDGGDEQYF. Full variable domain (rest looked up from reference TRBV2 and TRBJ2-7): EPEVTQTPSHQVTQMGQEVILRCVPISNHLYFYWYRQILGQKVEFLVSFYNNEISEKSEIFDDQFSVERPDGSNFTLKIRSTKLEDSAMYFCASNGLDGGDEQYFGPGTRLTVT.

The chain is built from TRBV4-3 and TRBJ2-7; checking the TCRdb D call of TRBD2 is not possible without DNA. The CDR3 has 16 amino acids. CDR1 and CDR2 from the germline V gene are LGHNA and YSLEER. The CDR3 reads CASSQVRGNLYYEQYF.

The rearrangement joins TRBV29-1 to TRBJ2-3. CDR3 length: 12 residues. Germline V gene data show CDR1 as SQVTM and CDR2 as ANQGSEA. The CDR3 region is CSVEGALNTQYF.

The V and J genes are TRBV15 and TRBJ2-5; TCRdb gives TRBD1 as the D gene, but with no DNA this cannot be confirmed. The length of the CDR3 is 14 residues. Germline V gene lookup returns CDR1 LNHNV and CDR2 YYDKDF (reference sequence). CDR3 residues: CATSRAQGVETQYF.

The CDR3 protein is CSARGRANTIYF. The V gene is TRBV29-1, the J gene TRBJ1-3; TCRdb calls TRBD1, which cannot be checked without DNA. CDR1 and CDR2 from the germline V gene are SQVTM and ANQGSEA. This CDR3 comprises 12 residues.

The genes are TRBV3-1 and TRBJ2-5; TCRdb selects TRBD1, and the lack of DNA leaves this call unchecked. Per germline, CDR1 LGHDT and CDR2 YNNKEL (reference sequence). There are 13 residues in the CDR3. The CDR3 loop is CATEPGGRETQYF.

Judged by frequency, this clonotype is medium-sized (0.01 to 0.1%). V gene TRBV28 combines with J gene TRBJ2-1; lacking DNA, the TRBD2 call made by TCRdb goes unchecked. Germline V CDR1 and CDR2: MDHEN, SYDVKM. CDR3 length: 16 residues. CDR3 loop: CASRGDYQKHYNEQFF.